This T cell receptor beta chain was documented in a study of HIV-infected patients and healthy controls. TCRdb called the 5' RACE reads again in MiXCR, with one record for every CDR3 protein. This table holds approximately 64,000 distinct CDR3 sequences, approximately 21% found once. V lost 3 bases, J lost 1 base, and 7 bases lay in between. Germline CDR1 reads LNHDA; CDR2 reads SQIVND (reference sequence). CDR3 length equals 15 residues. This clonotype was seen only a few times. This TCR came from a human donor in good health. The chain uses TRBV19 and TRBJ2-6; D is unclear. What was sequenced was CD4+ T cells from blood. CDR3 in DNA: TGTGCCAGTAGTATCGCGGCGTCTGGGGCCAACGTCCTGACTTTC. Translating gives CASSIAASGANVLTF.